This T cell receptor (beta chain) was documented in a study of T cell repertoires in cytomegalovirus infection. Study at large: CMV epitopes that were recently identified and HLA-C-restricted were used alongside well-studied HLA-B-restricted ones. CMV infection and matching HLA type were both indicated by public TCR beta signatures. Broader study findings: The study identified carriers of CMV plus the relevant HLA from cumulative public TCR beta family frequency. The ex vivo response was dominated by HLA-C-restricted CMV-specific TCR beta clonotypes.

In its sample, this clonotype was seen a few times. No antigen is known for it. TCRdb reprocessed the reads via MiXCR and lists one record per CDR3 protein. This table has around 85,000 distinct CDR3 sequences, 45% to 55% appearing once. The V gene end was trimmed by 0 bases and the J gene end by 0 bases; junction bases not matched to a gene: 5. Germline values: CDR1 SNHLY, CDR2 FYNNEI. The CDR3 is 17 amino acids. The clonotype originates from a human donor in good health (CMV status not recorded). Some clones in this sample may be carry-over from other donors' samples. The specimen was CD8+ T cells from cultured PBMCs, collected from culture after CMV antigen stimulation. The chain has TRBV2 and TRBJ1-1, with 9 bases aligning to TRBD1. Here the CDR3 DNA reads TGTGCCAGCAGTGAAGCAGGGGACAGGGCTGTGAACACTGAAGCTTTCTTT. Encoded protein: CASSEAGDRAVNTEAFF.